This T cell receptor (beta chain) was captured by sequencing in a study of response to subunit inactivated influenza vaccine. MiXCR, applied by TCRdb to the RT-PCR reads, yields one record per CDR3 protein. The sample lists 150,000 to 200,000 distinct CDR3 sequences, around 12% occurring once. Germline lookup yields CDR1 GTSNPN and CDR2 SVGIG (reference sequence). V lost 5 bases to trimming and J lost 7 bases, with 8 bases between them. The CDR3 covers 11 residues. These data also formed part of another study, on T cells expressing NK-cell markers. That source adds: UMIs were included in TCR beta cDNA generated by 5'RACE template switching.

The rearrangement uses TRBV30 and TRBJ2-2; D call uncertain. The sample here was CD8+ T cells sorted from PBMCs, taken approximately 13 days after vaccination. The TCR comes from a man aged 45-65 years who received an inactivated influenza vaccine. Here the CDR3 DNA reads TGTGCCTGGGGTGGTGGCGGGGAGCTGTTTTTT. Translating gives CAWGGGGELFF.